This passage covers 29 T cell receptor beta chains from one sample sequenced in a study of blood T cell repertoires in COVID-19. Measured with immunoSEQ multiplex PCR; TCRdb has only the in-frame clones, and not every one. The sample holds approximately 310,000 clones; roughly nine tenths are singletons and the top ten take roughly 5.2%. What was sequenced was PBMCs or T cells enriched from blood (not recorded which). Receptors were obtained from a man aged 55 to 69 who had recovered from COVID-19.

V is TRBV4-1 and J is TRBJ1-1; 10 bases are shared with TRBD1. The germline CDR1 and CDR2 sequences are MGHRA and YSYEKL. CDR3 length: 19 amino acids. The V and J ends lost 1 base and 1 base, in that order; junction bases with no gene match: 12. CDR3 bases: TGCGCCAGCAGCCAAGTTTCGGGACAGGGGTTTTTAAGGAACACTGAAGCTTTCTTT. This codes for CASSQVSGQGFLRNTEAFF.

The rearrangement links TRBV19 to TRBJ1-2, with 8 nucleotides matching TRBD1. CDR3 length equals 14 residues. Germline loops: CDR1 LNHDA, CDR2 SQIVND (reference sequence). J was trimmed by 4 bases and V by 6 bases; bases with no gene match: 7. CDR3 sequence (DNA): TGTGCCAGTAGGGGACAGGAGCCCTTCTATGGCTACACCTTC. Protein: CASRGQEPFYGYTF. Variable domain in full (rest from reference TRBV19 and TRBJ1-2): DGGITQSPKYLFRKEGQNVTLSCEQNLNHDAMYWYRQDPGQGLRLIYYSQIVNDFQKGDIAEGYSVSREKKESFPLTVTSAQKNPTAFYLCASRGQEPFYGYTFGSGTRLTVV.

The V and J genes are TRBV18 and TRBJ2-3, with TRBD1 matching over 8 bases. CDR3 length: 13 residues. Trimming cost V 8 bases and J 3 bases; bases outside gene matches: 4. Germline lookup yields CDR1 KGHSH and CDR2 LQKENI. Written as DNA, the CDR3 is TGTGCCAGCCGGACAGGGCTAACAGATACGCAGTATTTT. Translating it yields CASRTGLTDTQYF.

This sequence joins TRBV18 and TRBJ2-2; D is undetermined. The CDR3 has 13 amino acids. V lost 3 bases and J lost 2, with 4 bases in between. Per the germline V gene, CDR1 is KGHSH and CDR2 is LQKENI. The CDR3 region is CASSPANTGELFF. CDR3 nucleotide sequence: TGTGCCAGCTCACCGGCAAACACCGGGGAGCTGTTTTTT.

The rearrangement uses TRBV28 and TRBJ2-1; a weak D match, TRBD2 (5 bases). There are 12 residues in the CDR3. Trimming shortened V by 7 bases and J by 3 bases, and 7 bases separated the two germline ends. Germline assignment: CDR1 MDHEN and CDR2 SYDVKM. The CDR3: CASTGNYNEQFF. For the CDR3, the DNA is TGTGCCAGCACCGGGAACTACAATGAGCAGTTCTTC.

CDR3 DNA: TGTGCCAGCAGTTACATGTCGAGGGGACAGGGGCCCTACGAGCAGTACTTC. It codes for CASSYMSRGQGPYEQYF. V usage is TRBV28 and J usage is TRBJ2-7, with TRBD1 matching 10 bases. Germline CDR1 reads MDHEN; CDR2 reads SYDVKM. The CDR3 is made up of 17 amino acids. V trimming: 4 bases; J trimming: 2 bases; junction bases outside the gene matches: 11.

V and J are TRBV6-5 and TRBJ2-3; D is uncertain. Germline values: CDR1 MNHEY, CDR2 SVGAGI. This CDR3 spans 11 amino acids. V was clipped by 3 bases and J by 8 bases, with 6 bases between them. The CDR3 reads CASSYQATQYF. DNA of the CDR3: TGTGCCAGCAGTTATCAAGCTACGCAGTATTTT.

A single count supports this clone. This rearrangement joins TRBV24-1 to TRBJ2-7; TRBD1 is a possible D gene (6 bases). The CDR3 covers 15 residues. Germline assignment: CDR1 KGHDR and CDR2 SFDVKD. Trimming took off 3 bases at V and 3 bases at J, with 14 bases between the two ends. The CDR3 spells CATSDPGQGGYEQYF. The CDR3 coding sequence is TGTGCCACCAGTGATCCGGGACAAGGGGGCTACGAGCAGTACTTC.

The sample holds a few counts of this clone. In the same sample, other DNA sequences code for this CDR3. This rearrangement joins TRBV28 to TRBJ1-4; D remains unclear. Per germline, CDR1 MDHEN and CDR2 SYDVKM. The CDR3 loop spans 13 amino acids. V lost 6 bases, J lost 1 base, and 6 bases lay in between. CDR3 region: CASRGRTNEKLFF. CDR3 nucleotides: TGTGCCAGCAGGGGCCGAACTAATGAAAAACTGTTTTTT.

This CDR3 reads CASSPASGRRTGELFF. CDR3 DNA sequence: TGTGCCAGCAGTCCGGCTAGCGGGAGGCGGACCGGGGAGCTGTTTTTT. This chain uses TRBV6-6 with TRBJ2-2, with 11 bases aligning to TRBD2. V lost 5 bases and J lost 5; bases outside the gene matches: 7. CDR1 MNHNY and CDR2 SVGAGI come from the germline V gene (reference sequence). This CDR3 is 16 amino acids long.

J is TRBJ2-5 and V is TRBV5-5; 11 bases line up with TRBD2. With 9 bases clipped from V and 2 bases from J, the junction kept 9 bases outside the gene matches. Germline CDR1 and CDR2: SGHKS and YYEKEE (reference sequence). The CDR3 totals 15 residues. CDR3 sequence (DNA): TGTGCCACCAGGGGGGTAGCGGGAGGGCAAGAGACCCAGTACTTC. Its translation is CATRGVAGGQETQYF. The complete variable domain, with remaining parts taken from reference TRBV5-5 and TRBJ2-5, reads DAGVTQSPTHLIKTRGQQVTLRCSPISGHKSVSWYQQVLGQGPQFIFQYYEKEERGRGNFPDRFSARQFPNYSSELNVNALLLGDSALYLCATRGVAGGQETQYFGPGTRLLVL.

This chain uses TRBV2 with TRBJ2-1; 10 nucleotides align to TRBD1. The ends lost 11 bases at V and 4 bases at J; junction bases unmatched: 5. Germline V gives CDR1 SNHLY, CDR2 FYNNEI. The CDR3 loop spans 13 amino acids. The CDR3 nucleotides read TGTGCCCGTGGACAGGGGGTTTACAATGAGCAGTTCTTC. Residues: CARGQGVYNEQFF.

The chain combines TRBV3-1 (or the pseudogene TRBV3-2) with TRBJ2-5; 7 nucleotides line up with TRBD2. The trim removed 7 bases at V and 4 bases at J, leaving 18 bases unmatched. The CDR3 extends over 17 amino acids. Germline lookup yields CDR1 LGHDT and CDR2 YNNKEL (reference sequence). The CDR3 reads CASTNPAGLPGGETQYF. The CDR3 DNA follows: TGTGCCAGCACAAACCCCGCGGGGCTTCCGGGGGGAGAGACCCAGTACTTC.

This clone was detected only a few times. The chain carries TRBV12-3 or TRBV12-4 and TRBJ1-1, with 7 positions matching TRBD1. After removal of 8 bases from V and 1 base from J, the junction contained 4 bases not matched to a gene. CDR3 length: 13 residues. The CDR3 DNA reads as TGTGCCAGCCTGGGACAGACGAACACTGAAGCTTTCTTT. It translates to CASLGQTNTEAFF.

Notes on this clone: The sample holds other DNA sequences that translate to the same CDR3. The genes are TRBV2 and TRBJ1-1; the D gene is possibly TRBD1 (5 bases). The CDR3 contains 12 residues. Germline CDR1 reads SNHLY; CDR2 reads FYNNEI. The ends were cut back, 6 bases at V and 2 bases at J, with 7 bases in the middle. The CDR3 loop is CASRGGNTEAFF. The CDR3 DNA reads as TGTGCCAGCAGGGGGGGAAACACTGAAGCTTTCTTT.

This chain joins TRBV15 and TRBJ2-7; no firm D call. Germline CDR1 LNHNV, CDR2 YYDKDF (reference sequence). V was shortened by 0 bases and J by 0 bases, with 12 bases between the two germline ends. The CDR3 runs 16 residues. The CDR3 sequence is CATSRDRVTGSYEQYF. The CDR3 DNA reads as TGTGCCACCAGCAGAGATAGAGTCACCGGCTCCTACGAGCAGTACTTC.

The rearrangement joins TRBV7-6 to TRBJ2-3; no clear D gene. Germline V gene data show CDR1 as SGHVS and CDR2 as FNYEAQ. Trimming pared 2 bases from V and 0 bases from J, leaving 6 bases between. The CDR3 totals 14 residues. The CDR3 loop is CASSLSGSTDTQYF. The CDR3 region has the DNA TGTGCCAGCAGCTTATCCGGGAGCACAGATACGCAGTATTTT.

This rearrangement joins TRBV11-2 to TRBJ1-2, with D perhaps TRBD1 (6 bases). The CDR3 runs to 15 residues. Germline CDR1 is SGHAT and CDR2 is FQNNGV. Trimming left V 1 base short and J 3 bases short, with 12 bases between. CDR3 nucleotide sequence: TGTGCCAGCAGCTTAGCGGGGGGCGGATACTATGGCTACACCTTC. Protein product: CASSLAGGGYYGYTF.

The CDR3 DNA is TGTGCCTGGAGTGCCGGGACATCCTACGAGCAGTACTTC. It specifies CAWSAGTSYEQYF. V usage is TRBV30 and J usage is TRBJ2-7, with a tentative D call TRBD1 (6 bases). Germline V gene sequence: CDR1 GTSNPN, CDR2 SVGIG (reference sequence). Trimming removed 1 base at V and 1 base at J, with 8 bases between. The CDR3 spans 13 residues.

The chain employs TRBV18 and TRBJ2-2; tentatively, D is TRBD2 (5 bases). This CDR3 has 14 residues. Germline-derived CDR1 and CDR2 are KGHSH and LQKENI. The ends were cut back, 3 bases at V and 7 bases at J, with 12 bases in the middle. Here the CDR3 reads CASSPPTGNGELFF. The CDR3 region has the DNA TGTGCCAGCTCACCCCCGACGGGGAACGGGGAGCTGTTTTTT.

V gene TRBV4-1 combines with J gene TRBJ1-1; D is unresolved. Germline V gene lookup returns CDR1 MGHRA and CDR2 YSYEKL. The CDR3 spans 16 residues. V was cut by 3 bases and J by 0 bases, with 14 bases left in between. CDR3 sequence (DNA): TGCGCCAGCAGCCAGGGCAGCCGGCAGCTGAACACTGAAGCTTTCTTT. Its translation: CASSQGSRQLNTEAFF.

The chain is built from TRBV7-3 and TRBJ2-7, with 7 bases aligning to TRBD1. The V and J ends lost 5 bases and 5 bases, in that order; junction bases with no gene match: 15. Germline CDR1 is SGHTA and CDR2 is FQGTGA. The CDR3 sequence is 16 residues long. In nucleotides, the CDR3 is TGTGCCAGCAGCCCCCAAGGGTCAACAGGGGTCAACGAGCAGTACTTC. This codes for CASSPQGSTGVNEQYF.

The chain couples TRBV30 to TRBJ1-1, with TRBD1 as a possible D gene (6 bases). Germline lookup yields CDR1 GTSNPN and CDR2 SVGIG (reference sequence). The V gene lost 0 bases and the J gene lost 3 bases, with 11 bases spanning the gap. The CDR3 is made up of 14 amino acids. The CDR3 DNA sequence: TGTGCCTGGAGTGTAGGGGGAGCCGACACTGAAGCTTTCTTT. Translating gives CAWSVGGADTEAFF.

The J gene is TRBJ2-7, the V gene TRBV5-4, with D unresolved. The germline V gene encodes CDR1 SGHNT and CDR2 YYREEE (reference sequence). V lost 2 bases and J lost 4, with 10 bases in between. This CDR3 contains 13 residues. This CDR3 reads CASSFSPYYEQYF. For the CDR3, the DNA is TGTGCCAGCAGCTTTTCCCCCTATTACGAGCAGTACTTC.

The V and J genes are TRBV24-1 and TRBJ1-5; 11 nucleotides match TRBD1. After removal of 5 bases from V and 0 bases from J, the junction contained 11 bases not matched to a gene. The CDR3 spans 19 residues. Germline CDR1 is KGHDR and CDR2 is SFDVKD. Here the CDR3 reads CATSGARTGGGYSNQPQHF. CDR3 nucleotide sequence: TGTGCCACCAGTGGCGCAAGGACAGGGGGCGGCTATAGCAATCAGCCCCAGCATTTT.

The rearrangement uses TRBV28 and TRBJ2-2; 7 bases match TRBD2. Germline-derived CDR1 and CDR2 are MDHEN and SYDVKM. The CDR3 consists of 16 residues. The CDR3 loop is CAISGPSGPNTGELFF. The CDR3 DNA follows: TGTGCTATTAGCGGGCCCTCGGGTCCGAACACCGGGGAGCTGTTTTTT.

The table lists this clone with a count of one. The V call is TRBV30, the J call TRBJ1-4; 8 bases line up with TRBD1. Trimming removed 0 bases from V and 6 bases from J; junction bases left unmatched: 3. The CDR3 contains 14 residues. CDR1 and CDR2 (germline): GTSNPN, SVGIG (reference sequence). The CDR3 loop reads CAWSVRGRDEKLFF. In nucleotides, the CDR3 is TGTGCCTGGAGTGTCAGGGGGCGAGATGAAAAACTGTTTTTT.

This clone appeared once. The rearrangement uses TRBV3-1 (or the pseudogene TRBV3-2) and TRBJ2-1; TRBD2 aligns across 12 bases. The junction had 9 bases not matched to a gene; V was cut back by 4 bases and J by 5 bases. The CDR3 consists of 17 residues. Germline values: CDR1 LGHDT, CDR2 YNNKEL (reference sequence). CDR3 in amino acids: CASSLFGLAGGNNEQFF. Written as DNA, the CDR3 is TGTGCCAGCAGCCTCTTTGGGCTAGCGGGAGGGAACAATGAGCAGTTCTTC.

V is TRBV7-2 and J is TRBJ2-3, with D perhaps TRBD2 (6 bases). Germline V CDR1 and CDR2: SGHTA, FQGNSA. CDR3 length: 14 amino acids. V was pared by 4 bases and J by 3 bases, with 11 bases between. The CDR3 DNA reads TGTGCCAGCAGCTCCCGCGCGGGGACAGATACGCAGTATTTT. Translated: CASSSRAGTDTQYF. Drawing the rest from reference TRBV7-2 and TRBJ2-3, the complete variable domain is GAGVSQSPSNKVTEKGKDVELRCDPISGHTALYWYRQSLGQGLEFLIYFQGNSAPDKSGLPSDRFSAERTGGSVSTLTIQRTQQEDSAVYLCASSSRAGTDTQYFGPGTRLTVL.